This T cell receptor (beta chain) was captured by sequencing in a study of radiotherapy plus CTLA-4 blockade in lung cancer. Study-wide background: The study recorded objective responses in around a sixth of patients and disease control in 31%.

The repertoire was sequenced with immunoSEQ multiplex PCR; TCRdb's copy has only in-frame clones and lacks some. The table has fewer than 65,000 clones, roughly 77% seen once. Study-wide findings and caveats: The study found tumor-derived TCR clones expanded in blood after radiotherapy plus ipilimumab. Strongest reported response predictors: early blood clone changes and post-radiation interferon-beta.

There are 15 residues in the CDR3. Germline values: CDR1 GTSNPN, CDR2 SVGIG (reference sequence). The ends lost 3 bases at V and 1 base at J; junction bases unmatched: 4. A few counts support this clone. The antigen is not known. Focal radiation plus CTLA-4 blockade with ipilimumab was given to patients with chemo-refractory metastatic non-small-cell lung cancer. Sample: peripheral blood, taken from a patient treated with radiotherapy plus ipilimumab. The chain is built from TRBV30 and TRBJ2-2; TRBD2 aligns across 8 bases. The TCR sequence derives from a human donor with non-small cell lung cancer who had a complete response to radiotherapy plus ipilimumab. The CDR3 region is CAWRFSGVNTGELFF. CDR3 coding DNA: TGTGCCTGGAGATTTAGCGGGGTGAACACCGGGGAGCTGTTTTTT.